Below are 8 T cell receptor beta chains sequenced from a single sample in a study of shared clonotypes between healthy human individuals. The table came from immunoSEQ multiplex PCR; TCRdb's copy has only in-frame clones and leaves some out. Of about 2,200,000 clones listed, about 93% were seen once; the top ten hold around 1.7%. CD45RO negativity and positive selection for CCR7 defined naive CD8 cells, a population that excluded terminally differentiated effector memory CD45RA+ cells. Sequenced sample: naive CD8+ T cells from PBMCs. Receptors originate from a man aged 18 to 30 in good health. Some clones in this sample may be carry-over from other donors' samples.

The chain recombines TRBV28 with TRBJ1-4, with D possibly being TRBD1 (5 bases). CDR3 size: 14 residues. Germline-derived CDR1 and CDR2 are MDHEN and SYDVKM. V was pared by 7 bases and J by 12 bases, with 21 bases between. CDR3: CASTATGRERQLFF. The CDR3 bases are TGTGCCAGCACCGCTACGGGACGGGAGAGGCAACTGTTTTTT.

The CDR3 DNA follows: TGTGCCAGCAGTCACGACTCCGGGACTAGGTACTACGAGCAGTACTTC. Protein product: CASSHDSGTRYYEQYF. The chain combines TRBV27 with TRBJ2-7, with 8 bases matching TRBD2. J lost 3 bases, V lost 5 bases, and 12 bases had no gene match. The CDR3 sequence is 16 residues long. Germline CDR1 is MNHEY and CDR2 is SMNVEV (reference sequence).

The chain has TRBV27 and TRBJ1-2, with TRBD1 matching 7 bases. Per germline, CDR1 MNHEY and CDR2 SMNVEV (reference sequence). The CDR3 totals 15 residues. Trimming cost V 0 bases and J 4 bases; bases outside gene matches: 5. Here the CDR3 reads CASSLSGTAIYGYTF. DNA for the CDR3: TGTGCCAGCAGTTTATCCGGGACAGCAATCTATGGCTACACCTTC.

V gene TRBV4-1 combines with J gene TRBJ2-2; 14 nucleotides agree with TRBD2. The CDR3 is 16 amino acids. The V gene end was trimmed by 4 bases and the J gene end by 7 bases; junction bases not matched to a gene: 5. Germline V lookup: CDR1 MGHRA, CDR2 YSYEKL. For the CDR3, the DNA is TGCGCCAGCAGCCTAGGACTAGCGGGAGGACACGGGGAGCTGTTTTTT. Translation: CASSLGLAGGHGELFF.

The V and J genes are TRBV10-2 and TRBJ2-3, with D tentatively TRBD1 or TRBD2 (6 bases each). The V end was cut by 0 bases, the J end by 2 bases, with 12 bases between. The CDR3 runs to 16 residues. CDR1 is WSHSY and CDR2 is SAAADI in the germline V gene. The CDR3 region is CASSESLGGFTDTQYF. CDR3 nucleotides: TGCGCCAGCAGTGAGTCGTTAGGGGGGTTCACAGATACGCAGTATTTT.

Points on this clone: This specimen includes other DNA sequences encoding the same CDR3. This chain links TRBV27 with TRBJ2-7; possible D gene TRBD1, 6 bases. Trimming stripped 4 bases from V and 3 bases from J, with 13 bases between. CDR1 and CDR2 (germline): MNHEY, SMNVEV (reference sequence). This CDR3 region has 14 residues. CDR3 bases: TGTGCCAGCAGTTATTCCGGACAGTTCTACGAGCAGTACTTC. Its translation is CASSYSGQFYEQYF.

The chain has TRBV25-1 and TRBJ2-7, with D uncertain. The CDR3 is made up of 12 amino acids. Germline V gives CDR1 MGHDK, CDR2 SYGVNS. The V gene lost 2 bases and the J gene lost 7 bases, with 9 bases spanning the gap. CDR3: CASSEPLGEQYF. The CDR3 DNA sequence: TGTGCCAGCAGTGAACCCCTAGGGGAGCAGTACTTC.

CDR3 DNA: TGTGCCATCAGTGTACAGGCTATGAACACTGAAGCTTTCTTT. Protein sequence: CAISVQAMNTEAFF. The chain carries TRBV10-3 and TRBJ1-1; D possibly corresponds to TRBD1 (5 bases). Germline V gene sequence: CDR1 ENHRY, CDR2 SYGVKD. Trimming removed 4 bases at V and 0 bases at J, with 9 bases between. The CDR3 spans 14 residues.